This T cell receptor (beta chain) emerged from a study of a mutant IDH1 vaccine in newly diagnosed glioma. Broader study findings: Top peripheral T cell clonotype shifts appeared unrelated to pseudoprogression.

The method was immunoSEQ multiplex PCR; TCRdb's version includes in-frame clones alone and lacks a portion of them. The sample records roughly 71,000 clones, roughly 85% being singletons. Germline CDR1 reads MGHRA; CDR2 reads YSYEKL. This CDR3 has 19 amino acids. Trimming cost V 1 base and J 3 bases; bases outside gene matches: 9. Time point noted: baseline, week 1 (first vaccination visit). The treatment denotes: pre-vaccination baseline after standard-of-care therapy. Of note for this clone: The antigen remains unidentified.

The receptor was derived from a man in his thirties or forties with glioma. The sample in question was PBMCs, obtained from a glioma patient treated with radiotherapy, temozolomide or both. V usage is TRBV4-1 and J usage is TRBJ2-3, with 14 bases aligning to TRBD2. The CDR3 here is CASSQVRKTSGGATDTQYF. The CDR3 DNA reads TGCGCCAGCAGCCAAGTTCGGAAGACTAGCGGGGGGGCGACAGATACGCAGTATTTT.